A single sample is the source of the 2 T cell receptor beta chains below, sequenced in a study of technical replicates of blood from four donors. The protocol was immunoSEQ multiplex PCR, while the TCRdb copy is restricted to in-frame clones and leaves out a portion. The sample lists about 90,000 clones, 94% occurring once. The sample comprised T cells isolated from PBMCs. These receptors all stem from a human donor in good health.

The V call is TRBV9, the J call TRBJ1-2, with D maybe TRBD1 (5 bases). V was trimmed by 0 bases and J by 8 bases, leaving 17 bases between them. Germline assignment: CDR1 SGDLS and CDR2 YYNGEE. This CDR3 contains 15 residues. The CDR3 reads CASSVDGQGGNGYTF. CDR3 nucleotide sequence: TGTGCCAGCAGCGTAGATGGGCAGGGTGGCAACGGCTACACCTTC.

This clone was recorded once. The chain links TRBV6-1 to TRBJ2-1; D is perhaps TRBD2 (5 bases). This CDR3 has 16 amino acids. The germline gives CDR1 MNHNS, CDR2 SASEGT. Trimming pared 4 bases from V and 6 bases from J, leaving 19 bases between. In DNA, the CDR3 is TGTGCCAGCAGTGGCGTGGGAGAAGGTTTCGGCAATGAGCAGTTCTTC. It is translated as CASSGVGEGFGNEQFF.